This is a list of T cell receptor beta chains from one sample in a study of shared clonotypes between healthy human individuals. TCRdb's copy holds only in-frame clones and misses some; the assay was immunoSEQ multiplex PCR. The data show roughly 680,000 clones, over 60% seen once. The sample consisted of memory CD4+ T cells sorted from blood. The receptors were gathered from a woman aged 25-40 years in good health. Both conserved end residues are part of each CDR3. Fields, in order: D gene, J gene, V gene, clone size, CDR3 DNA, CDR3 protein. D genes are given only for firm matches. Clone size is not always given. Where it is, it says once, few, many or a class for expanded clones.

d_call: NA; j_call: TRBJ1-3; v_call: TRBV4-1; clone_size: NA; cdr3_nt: TGCGCCAGCAGCCAGTCGACAGAAGGGCGCACCATATATTTT; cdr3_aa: CASSQSTEGRTIYF
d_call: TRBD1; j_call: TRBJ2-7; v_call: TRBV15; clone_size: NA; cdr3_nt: TGTGCCACCAGCAGAGTCACAGGGACAGGGGTATCCTACGAGCAGTACTTC; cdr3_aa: CATSRVTGTGVSYEQYF
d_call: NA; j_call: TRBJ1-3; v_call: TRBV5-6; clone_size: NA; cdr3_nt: TGTGCCAGCAGCTTGTATTGGGGGTTTAGAAACACCATATATTTT; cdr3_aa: CASSLYWGFRNTIYF
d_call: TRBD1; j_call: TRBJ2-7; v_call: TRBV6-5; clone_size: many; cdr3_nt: TGTGCCAGCAGGCGACAGGGCGAGCAGTACTTC; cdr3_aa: CASRRQGEQYF
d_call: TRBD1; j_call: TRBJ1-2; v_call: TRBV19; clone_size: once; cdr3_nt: TGTGCCAGTAGTATCCGAGACAGGGGTGACTATGGCTACACCTTC; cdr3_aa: CASSIRDRGDYGYTF
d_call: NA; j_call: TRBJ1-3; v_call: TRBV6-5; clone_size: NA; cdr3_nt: TGTGCCAGCAGTTCCACGTACTCTGGAAACACCATATATTTT; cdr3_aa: CASSSTYSGNTIYF
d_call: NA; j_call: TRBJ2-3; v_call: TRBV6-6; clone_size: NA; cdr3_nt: TGTGCCAGCAGAATGGGGGGAGGTGGCACAGATACGCAGTATTTT; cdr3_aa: CASRMGGGGTDTQYF
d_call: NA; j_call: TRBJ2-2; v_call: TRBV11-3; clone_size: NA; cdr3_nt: TGTGCCAGCAGCTTCGCCCCGGACACCGGGGAGCTGTTTTTT; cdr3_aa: CASSFAPDTGELFF
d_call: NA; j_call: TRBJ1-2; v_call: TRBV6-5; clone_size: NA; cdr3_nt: TGTGCCAGCAGACAGGTCCGGGACGGAATCTATGGCTACACCTTC; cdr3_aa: CASRQVRDGIYGYTF
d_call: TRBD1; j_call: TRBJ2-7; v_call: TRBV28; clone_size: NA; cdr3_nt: TGTGCCAGCAGTTGGGGACAGTACGAGCAGTACTTC; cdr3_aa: CASSWGQYEQYF
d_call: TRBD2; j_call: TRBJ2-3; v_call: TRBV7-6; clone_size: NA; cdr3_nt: TGTGCCAGCAGCTACCGGGAAGCGGGATTTGGCACAGATACGCAGTATTTT; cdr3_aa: CASSYREAGFGTDTQYF
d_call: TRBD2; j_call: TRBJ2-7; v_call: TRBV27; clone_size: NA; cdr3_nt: TGTGCCAGCAGTCGGGGACTAGCGGGAGGGTATTACGAGCAGTACTTC; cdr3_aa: CASSRGLAGGYYEQYF
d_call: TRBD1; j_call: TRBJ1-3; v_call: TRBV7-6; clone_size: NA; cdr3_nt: TGTGCCAGCAGCTTAGCGTTTTTGGATGGGACAGGGAGTTCTGGAAACACCATATATTTT; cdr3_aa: CASSLAFLDGTGSSGNTIYF
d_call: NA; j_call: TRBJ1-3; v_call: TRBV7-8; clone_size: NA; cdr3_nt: TGTGCCAGCAGCCTCTCCCAACCGGGTATCTCTGGAAACACCATATATTTT; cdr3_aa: CASSLSQPGISGNTIYF
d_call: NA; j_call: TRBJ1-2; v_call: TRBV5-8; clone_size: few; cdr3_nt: TGTGCCAGCAGCTTGGGGTTAAATGAGGACAGTATCTATGGCTACACCTTC; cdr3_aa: CASSLGLNEDSIYGYTF
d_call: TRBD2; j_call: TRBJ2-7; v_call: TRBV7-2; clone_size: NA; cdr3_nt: TGTGCCAGCAGCACCATAGCGGGAGGTGTTTACGAGCAGTACTTC; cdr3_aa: CASSTIAGGVYEQYF
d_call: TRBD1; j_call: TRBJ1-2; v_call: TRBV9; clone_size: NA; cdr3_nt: TGTGCCAGCAGTAACACCCGAACAGGGGTGCGCTACACCTTC; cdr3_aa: CASSNTRTGVRYTF
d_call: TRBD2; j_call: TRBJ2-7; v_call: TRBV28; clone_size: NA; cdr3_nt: TGTGCCAGCAGTTCCGTCGCGGCTAGCGGAGGATACGAGCAGTACTTC; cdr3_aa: CASSSVAASGGYEQYF
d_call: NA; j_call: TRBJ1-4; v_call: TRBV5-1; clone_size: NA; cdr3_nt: TGCGCCAGCAGCTTCGAAGGGACTGGTAATGAAAAACTGTTTTTT; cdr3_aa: CASSFEGTGNEKLFF
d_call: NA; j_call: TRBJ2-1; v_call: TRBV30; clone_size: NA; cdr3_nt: TGTGCCTGGAGTGGGGGACTTACCTACAATGAGCAGTTCTTC; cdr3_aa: CAWSGGLTYNEQFF
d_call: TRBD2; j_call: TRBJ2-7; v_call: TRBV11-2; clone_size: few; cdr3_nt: TGTGCCAGCAGCCACGGGGGGGCTGGGTCCTACGAGCAGTACTTC; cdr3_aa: CASSHGGAGSYEQYF
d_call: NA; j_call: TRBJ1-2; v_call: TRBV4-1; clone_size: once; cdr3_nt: TGCGCCAGCAGCCAAGTAGCAGACTCCAACTATGGCTACACCTTC; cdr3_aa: CASSQVADSNYGYTF
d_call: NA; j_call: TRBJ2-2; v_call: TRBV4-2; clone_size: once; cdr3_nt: TGTGCCAGCAGCCAAGAAGGGGGCCGGGAACGGGAGTTTACCGGGGAGCTGTTTTTT; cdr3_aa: CASSQEGGREREFTGELFF
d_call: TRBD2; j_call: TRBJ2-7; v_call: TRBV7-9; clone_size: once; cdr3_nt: TGTGCCAGCAGCTTAGCGCGAGGACTAGCGGGAGAAAGGAGCCACGAGCAGTACTTC; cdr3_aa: CASSLARGLAGERSHEQYF
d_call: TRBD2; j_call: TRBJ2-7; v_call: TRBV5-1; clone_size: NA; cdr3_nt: TGCGCCAGCAGATCGGGACTAGCGGGAGGATTCTCCTACGAGCAGTACTTC; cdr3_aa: CASRSGLAGGFSYEQYF
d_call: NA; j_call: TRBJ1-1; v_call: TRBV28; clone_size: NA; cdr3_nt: TGTGCCAGCAGTTTTGAGGGGGGGAGGGCTGAAGCTTTCTTT; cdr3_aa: CASSFEGGRAEAFF
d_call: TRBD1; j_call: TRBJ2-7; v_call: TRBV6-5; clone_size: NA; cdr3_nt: TGTGCCAGCAGTTACTCGGGACAGGGGGTTCGGGCGTACTTC; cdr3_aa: CASSYSGQGVRAYF
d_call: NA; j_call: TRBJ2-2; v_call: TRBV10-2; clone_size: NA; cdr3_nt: TGCGCCAGCCAGGGGGGCGTGAACACCGGGGAGCTGTTTTTT; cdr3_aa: CASQGGVNTGELFF
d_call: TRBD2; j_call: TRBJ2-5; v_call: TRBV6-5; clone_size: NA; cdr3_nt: TGTGCCAGCACCCCTAGCGGGCTGGGGACCCAGTACTTC; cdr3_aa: CASTPSGLGTQYF
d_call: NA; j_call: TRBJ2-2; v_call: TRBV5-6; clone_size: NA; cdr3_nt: TGTGCCAGCAGCTCTGTAACCGGGGAGCTGTTTTTT; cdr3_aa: CASSSVTGELFF
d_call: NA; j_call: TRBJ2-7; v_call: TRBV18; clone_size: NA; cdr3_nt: TGTGCCAGCTCACCCGCCTCTATGGCCGAGCAGTACTTC; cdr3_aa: CASSPASMAEQYF
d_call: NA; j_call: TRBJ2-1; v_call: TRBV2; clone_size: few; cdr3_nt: TGTGCCAGCAGTGAAACGAACAATGAGCAGTTCTTC; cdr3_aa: CASSETNNEQFF
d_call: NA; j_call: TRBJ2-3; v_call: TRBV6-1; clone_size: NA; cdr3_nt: TGTGCCAGCAGTGAATGGACAGATACGCAGTATTTT; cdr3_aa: CASSEWTDTQYF